This is a list of T cell receptor beta chains from one sample in a study of blood T cells in healthy people across ages. From the 5' RACE reads, TCRdb called clonotypes with MiXCR, one entry per CDR3 protein. The sample shows approximately 290,000 distinct CDR3 sequences, 25% to 30% of them seen only once. The source material was blood. The receptors were sampled from a woman in her 70s in good health. Each CDR3 is given with its conserved first and last residue. D genes are given only for firm matches. Size is stated for part of the rows, as once, few or many counts, or as a class when the clone is expanded.

j_gene	d_gene	v_gene	abundance	CDR3aa
TRBJ2-3	TRBD1	TRBV4-3	NA	CASSQGTGTTDTQYF
TRBJ2-7	NA	TRBV7-2	NA	CASSQEGLLYEQYF
TRBJ2-7	NA	TRBV9	NA	CASSSGEGHGSYEQYF
TRBJ1-1	NA	TRBV5-1	NA	CASSYRDQNTEAFF
TRBJ2-3	NA	TRBV24-1	NA	CATSSGATDTQYF
TRBJ2-7	TRBD2	TRBV20-1	NA	CSASVQGGLAQEDLLKQYF
TRBJ2-6	NA	TRBV24-1	NA	CATSPNIWDHGANVLTF
TRBJ1-2	TRBD1	TRBV6-2/TRBV6-3	NA	CASRLDREAGYTF
NA	TRBD2	TRBV5-1	NA	CASTSHPGLAGNEQFF
TRBJ2-3	NA	TRBV11-2	few	CASSWGKGGPDTQYF
TRBJ2-1	TRBD2	TRBV7-3	NA	CASSFRASGANEQFF
TRBJ2-7	TRBD1	TRBV29-1	few	CSVTTGGYEQYF
NA	TRBD1	TRBV9	few	CASSATGFVNEQFF
TRBJ2-4	TRBD2	TRBV7-2	few	CASSRDSGRMAKNIQYF
TRBJ2-5	TRBD2	TRBV4-3	few	CASSRTSGRFWVVSQETQYF
TRBJ2-2	TRBD2	TRBV5-1	NA	CASSVGTSVSGELFF
TRBJ2-5	NA	TRBV11-1	NA	CASSLYPGRETQYF
TRBJ2-3	TRBD2	TRBV6-1	few	CASSEVVVASGSEDTQYF